This T cell receptor beta chain was identified in a study of graft-versus-host responses after intestinal transplantation. About the study: Anti-thymocyte globulin induction, then tacrolimus and steroids for about 3 years, went to all recipients.

Sequenced by immunoSEQ multiplex PCR; TCRdb stores in-frame clones only, minus some. Found here are about 85,000 clones, approximately 90% of them singletons; the top ten hold 7.6%. Overall study results and limits: Early post-transplant declines in HvG were associated with peak levels of circulating GvH clones. Some patients had graft-donor T cell macrochimerism, and their allografts showed high graft-versus-host to host-versus-graft clonal ratios. The authors found GvH clones in recipient marrow, some appearing first in ileum or blood.

For this clone: Antigen: not known.

V was cut by 0 bases and J by 7 bases, with 12 bases left in between. Per the germline V gene, CDR1 is MGHRA and CDR2 is YSYEKL. CDR3 length: 14 residues. This clonotype originated in a human donor who was the organ donor for an intestinal transplant. The chain uses TRBV4-1 and TRBJ1-1; D uncertain. The sequencing used unstimulated CD8+ T cells sorted from spleen or lymph node cells, collected before transplant. The CDR3 here is CASSQESDLDEAFF. The CDR3 DNA reads TGCGCCAGCAGCCAAGAAAGTGACCTAGATGAAGCTTTCTTT.